Sequencing of this T cell receptor (beta chain) was carried out in a study of T-cell reconstitution after alpha-beta-depleted transplantation in children. The V end was cut by 3 bases, the J end by 7 bases, with 9 bases between. The CDR3 totals 13 residues. CDR1 is KGHDR, CDR2 SFDVKD, per germline. This clonotype was detected only a few times. Unique molecular identifiers were used to barcode this TCRbeta library. One entry per CDR3 protein results from TCRdb running MiXCR on the PCR reads. The sample has about 420,000 distinct CDR3 sequences, about a sixth seen once. This sequence joins TRBV24-1 and TRBJ2-1; D remains unclear. This material consisted of PBMCs, mostly from graft donor cells, taken 360 days after TCRalphabeta/CD19-depleted stem cell transplant. The sequence was obtained from a boy younger than two who had a stem cell transplant for Wiskott-Aldrich syndrome, so the T cells may come from the graft donor. CDR3 protein: CATSDQPWNEQFF. The CDR3 DNA reads as TGTGCCACCAGTGATCAGCCTTGGAATGAGCAGTTCTTC.